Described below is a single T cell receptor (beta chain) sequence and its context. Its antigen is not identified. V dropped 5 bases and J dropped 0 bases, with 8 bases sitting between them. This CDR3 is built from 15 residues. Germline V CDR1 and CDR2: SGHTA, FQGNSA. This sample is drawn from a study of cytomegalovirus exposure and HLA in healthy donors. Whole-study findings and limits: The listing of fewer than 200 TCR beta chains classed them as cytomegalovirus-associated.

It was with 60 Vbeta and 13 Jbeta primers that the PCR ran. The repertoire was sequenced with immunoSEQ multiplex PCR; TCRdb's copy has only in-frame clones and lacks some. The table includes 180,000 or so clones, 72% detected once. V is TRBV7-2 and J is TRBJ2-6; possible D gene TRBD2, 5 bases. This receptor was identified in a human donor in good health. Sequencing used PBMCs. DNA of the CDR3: TGTGCCAGCAGCGGAGGTAGCTCTGGGGCCAACGTCCTGACTTTC. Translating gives CASSGGSSGANVLTF.